A single sample is the source of the 15 T cell receptor beta chains below, sequenced in a study of TIL therapy for anti-PD-1-resistant metastatic lung cancer. Time point indicated: pre-treatment sample, taken before nivolumab and TIL therapy. Most excised metastases sampled were pleural nodules or supraclavicular lymph nodes. This was the immunoSEQ v3 assay. Assay: immunoSEQ multiplex PCR; the TCRdb copy retains only in-frame clones and omits some. The sample shows fewer than 15,000 clones, 66% of them seen only once. Specimen: tumor tissue, collected at baseline. The receptors originated from a woman aged 30-85 years with non-small cell lung cancer.

In its sample, this clone was seen a few times. The CDR3 DNA reads TGTGCCAGCAGTAATGGACATACCAATCAGCCCCAGCATTTT. Translating it yields CASSNGHTNQPQHF. This sequence joins TRBV28 and TRBJ1-5, with D perhaps matching TRBD1 (5 bases). There are 14 residues in the CDR3. Per the germline V gene, CDR1 is MDHEN and CDR2 is SYDVKM. The V end was cut by 5 bases, the J end by 3 bases, with 11 bases between.

The chain recombines TRBV6-6 with TRBJ2-1; 10 bases map to TRBD2. This CDR3 is built from 14 residues. After removal of 7 bases from V and 8 bases from J, the junction contained 8 bases not matched to a gene. From germline, CDR1 is MNHNY and CDR2 SVGAGI (reference sequence). CDR3 sequence reads: CASKREGRYDEQFF. The CDR3, as DNA: TGTGCCAGCAAGCGGGAGGGTCGGTACGATGAGCAGTTCTTC.

J is TRBJ2-5 and V is TRBV15; D gene unclear. The J call may be wrong; the DNA end is better matched by TRBJ2-7. CDR1 and CDR2 from the germline V gene are LNHNV and YYDKDF (reference sequence). The CDR3 is 15 residues long. As DNA, the CDR3 is TGTGCCACCAGCAGAGATCTTATAGGATCCTACGAGCAGTACTTC. This codes for CATSRDLIGSYEQYF.

V and J are TRBV28 and TRBJ2-7; tentative D call: TRBD1 (6 bases). This CDR3 has 16 amino acids. Germline loops: CDR1 MDHEN, CDR2 SYDVKM. Trimming removed 4 bases at V and 3 bases at J, with 19 bases between. This CDR3 reads CASSSQGQGSGYEQYF. As DNA, the CDR3 is TGTGCCAGCAGTTCCCAGGGGCAAGGCTCTGGCTACGAGCAGTACTTC.

The genes are TRBV28 and TRBJ1-5; the D gene is possibly TRBD1 (5 bases). Germline CDR1 is MDHEN and CDR2 is SYDVKM. The V and J ends lost 4 bases and 4 bases respectively, with 11 bases between them. CDR3 length equals 14 residues. The DNA of the CDR3 is TGTGCCAGCAGTTACATCAGGGTAAATCAGCCCCAGCATTTT. It specifies CASSYIRVNQPQHF.

This sequence joins TRBV5-1 and TRBJ2-3; TRBD2 matches 12 bases. The CDR3 covers 15 residues. The germline V gene encodes CDR1 SGHRS and CDR2 YFSETQ. V was pared by 7 bases and J by 2 bases, with 5 bases of the junction left unmatched. CDR3 loop: CASATSGGPTDTQYF. CDR3 sequence (DNA): TGCGCCAGCGCCACTAGCGGGGGGCCCACAGATACGCAGTATTTT. Variable domain in full (rest from reference TRBV5-1 and TRBJ2-3): KAGVTQTPRYLIKTRGQQVTLSCSPISGHRSVSWYQQTPGQGLQFLFEYFSETQRNKGNFPGRFSGRQFSNSRSEMNVSTLELGDSALYLCASATSGGPTDTQYFGPGTRLTVL.

This clone was counted between two and nine times. The V call is TRBV7-2, the J call TRBJ2-6; TRBD2 agrees at 8 bases. Per germline, CDR1 SGHTA and CDR2 FQGNSA. The CDR3 has 15 residues. J lost 4 bases, V lost 3 bases, and 2 bases had no gene match. The CDR3 loop reads CASSFSGAGANVLTF. The CDR3 region has the DNA TGTGCCAGCAGCTTTAGCGGGGCCGGGGCCAACGTCCTGACTTTC.

The V and J genes are TRBV18 and TRBJ2-2, with D hard to call. In germline, CDR1 is KGHSH, CDR2 LQKENI. V lost 5 bases to trimming and J lost 3 bases, with 7 bases between them. This CDR3 contains 13 residues. This CDR3 is CASSTWDTGELFF. CDR3 sequence (DNA): TGTGCCAGCTCAACATGGGACACCGGGGAGCTGTTTTTT.

This chain joins TRBV20-1 and TRBJ1-5; D ambiguous. Germline assignment: CDR1 DFQATT and CDR2 SNEGSKA (reference sequence). This CDR3 has 11 residues. The V gene lost 3 bases and the J gene lost 8 bases, with 8 bases spanning the gap. In DNA form, the CDR3 reads TGCAGTGCTAGTTCCCCCGAGCCCCAGCATTTT. Encoded protein: CSASSPEPQHF.

This clone came up a few times. The rearrangement joins TRBV6-5 to TRBJ2-1, with a weak D call TRBD2 (6 bases). Trimming removed 4 bases from V and 3 bases from J, with 13 bases in between. The CDR3 has 15 residues. The germline gives CDR1 MNHEY, CDR2 SVGAGI. The CDR3 nucleotides are TGTGCCAGCAGTTCCGGGGGACTTAACTACAATGAGCAGTTCTTC. Amino acids: CASSSGGLNYNEQFF.

This rearrangement joins TRBV5-6 to TRBJ2-4; D uncertain. The CDR3 spans 16 residues. Germline values: CDR1 SGHDT, CDR2 YYEEEE. Deletions cut 1 base from V and 0 bases from J, with 11 bases between. The CDR3: CASSLFLRKAKNIQYF. CDR3 nucleotides: TGTGCCAGCAGCTTGTTCTTACGAAAAGCCAAAAACATTCAGTACTTC.

V usage is TRBV27 and J usage is TRBJ1-3; D is unclear. Per germline, CDR1 MNHEY and CDR2 SMNVEV (reference sequence). CDR3 size: 16 residues. V gave up 5 bases and J gave up 0 bases, with 14 bases separating them. The chain's CDR3 is CASSPRARNSGNTIYF. For the CDR3, the DNA is TGTGCCAGCAGTCCCCGAGCCAGAAACTCTGGAAACACCATATATTTT.

The table lists this clone with a few counts. The DNA of the CDR3 is TGTGCCAGCAGCTTATTAGGCGGGGACGCTGAAGCTTTCTTT. As protein: CASSLLGGDAEAFF. The chain carries TRBV7-3 and TRBJ1-1; perhaps TRBD1 as D (5 bases). The CDR3 covers 14 residues. In germline, CDR1 is SGHTA, CDR2 FQGTGA. The ends were cut back, 2 bases at V and 6 bases at J, with 13 bases in the middle.

This clone has more than one count but fewer than ten. CDR3 in amino acids: CASRTQGRETQYF. The DNA of the CDR3 is TGTGCCAGCAGGACACAGGGCCGAGAGACCCAGTACTTC. The rearrangement uses TRBV28 and TRBJ2-5; tentatively, D is TRBD1 (6 bases). Trimming removed 6 bases from V and 4 bases from J, with 12 bases in between. Germline CDR1 reads MDHEN; CDR2 reads SYDVKM. The CDR3 has 13 amino acids. Filled out from reference TRBV28 and TRBJ2-5, the complete variable domain reads DVKVTQSSRYLVKRTGEKVFLECVQDMDHENMFWYRQDPGLGLRLIYFSYDVKMKEKGDIPEGYSVSREKKERFSLILESASTNQTSMYLCASRTQGRETQYFGPGTRLLVL.

This clone rates as medium-sized. V usage is TRBV7-8 and J usage is TRBJ1-5, with D unclear. CDR1 is SGHVS, CDR2 FQNEAQ, per germline. CDR3 size: 14 residues. With 5 bases removed from V and 6 bases from J, the gap between germline ends came to 14 bases. CDR3 in amino acids: CASSNGVGPQPQHF. The CDR3, as DNA: TGTGCCAGCAGCAATGGGGTCGGGCCTCAGCCCCAGCATTTT.